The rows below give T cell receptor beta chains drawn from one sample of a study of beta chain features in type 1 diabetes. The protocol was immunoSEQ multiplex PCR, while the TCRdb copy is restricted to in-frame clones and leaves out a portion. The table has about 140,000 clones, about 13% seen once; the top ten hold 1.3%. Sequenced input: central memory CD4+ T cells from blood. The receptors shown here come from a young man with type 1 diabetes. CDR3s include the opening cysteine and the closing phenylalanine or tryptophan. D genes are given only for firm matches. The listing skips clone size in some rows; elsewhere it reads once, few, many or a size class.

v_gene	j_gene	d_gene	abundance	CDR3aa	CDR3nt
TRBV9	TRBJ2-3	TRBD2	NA	CASSPGLAGGETQYF	TGTGCCAGCAGCCCGGGACTAGCGGGGGGTGAGACGCAGTATTTT
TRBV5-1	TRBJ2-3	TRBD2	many	CASSLGGTLPTDTQYF	TGCGCCAGCAGTTTGGGAGGGACCCTACCCACAGATACGCAGTATTTT
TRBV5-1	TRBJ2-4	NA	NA	CASSLAWGRVDIQYF	TGCGCCAGCAGCTTGGCCTGGGGGCGCGTAGACATTCAGTACTTC
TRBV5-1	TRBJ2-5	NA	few	CASVLTGWSQETQYF	TGCGCCAGCGTACTAACAGGCTGGTCACAAGAGACCCAGTACTTC
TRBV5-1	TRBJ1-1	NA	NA	CASSLAQRDTEAFF	TGCGCCAGCAGCTTGGCTCAACGAGACACTGAAGCTTTCTTT
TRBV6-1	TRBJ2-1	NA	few	CASSVDYNNEQFF	TGTGCCAGCAGTGTGGACTATAACAATGAGCAGTTCTTC
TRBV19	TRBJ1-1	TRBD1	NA	CATTRRGLTEAFF	TGTGCCACTACGAGGAGGGGGCTAACTGAAGCTTTCTTT
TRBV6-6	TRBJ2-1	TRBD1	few	CASSKQGAIYNEQFF	TGTGCCAGCAGTAAACAGGGGGCGATCTACAATGAGCAGTTCTTC
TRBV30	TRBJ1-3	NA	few	CASTGGSGNTIYF	TGTGCCTCGACCGGGGGATCTGGAAACACCATATATTTT
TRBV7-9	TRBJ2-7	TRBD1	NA	CASSLEYGTGYEQYF	TGTGCCAGCAGCTTGGAGTATGGGACAGGCTACGAGCAGTACTTC
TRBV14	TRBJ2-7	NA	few	CASSRRGDTISYEQYF	TGTGCCAGCAGCCGTAGGGGGGACACCATCTCCTACGAGCAGTACTTC
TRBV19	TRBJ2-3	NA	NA	CASSIERTATDTQYF	TGTGCCAGTAGTATAGAGAGGACAGCGACAGATACGCAGTATTTT
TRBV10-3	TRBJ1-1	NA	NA	CAISEVVNTEAFF	TGTGCCATCAGTGAAGTGGTGAACACTGAAGCTTTCTTT
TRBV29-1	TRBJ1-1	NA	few	CSVEGMNTEAFF	TGCAGCGTTGAAGGGATGAACACTGAAGCTTTCTTT
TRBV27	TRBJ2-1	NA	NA	CASSLSVGTGSNEQFF	TGTGCCAGCAGTTTGTCAGTGGGGACGGGTAGCAATGAGCAGTTCTTC
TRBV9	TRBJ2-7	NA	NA	CASSVSSGAREQYF	TGTGCCAGCAGCGTGTCCTCAGGAGCTCGCGAGCAGTACTTC
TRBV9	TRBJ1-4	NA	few	CASSAAGRLDEKLFF	TGTGCCAGCAGCGCCGCGGGCCGGTTGGATGAAAAACTGTTTTTT
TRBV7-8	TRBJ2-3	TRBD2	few	CASSLAPTAGGRDTQYF	TGTGCCAGCAGCTTAGCCCCGACAGCGGGGGGCAGAGATACGCAGTATTTT
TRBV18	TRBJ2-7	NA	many	CASSPDSLYEQYF	TGTGCCAGCTCACCGGACAGCCTCTACGAGCAGTACTTC
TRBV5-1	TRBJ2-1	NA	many	CASSDTVYNEQFF	TGCGCCAGCAGCGATACAGTTTACAATGAGCAGTTCTTC
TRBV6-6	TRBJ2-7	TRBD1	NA	CASRGQSHEQYF	TGTGCCAGCAGGGGACAGTCCCACGAGCAGTACTTC
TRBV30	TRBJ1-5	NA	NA	CAWSEGPNQPQHF	TGTGCCTGGAGTGAAGGACCCAATCAGCCCCAGCATTTT
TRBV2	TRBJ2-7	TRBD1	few	CASRGQGTYEQYF	TGTGCCAGCAGGGGACAGGGGACCTACGAGCAGTACTTC
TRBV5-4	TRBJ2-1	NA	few	CASSLAGSYNEQFF	TGTGCCAGCAGCTTGGCGGGCAGTTACAATGAGCAGTTCTTC
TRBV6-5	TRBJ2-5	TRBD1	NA	CASRLSGTAQETQYF	TGTGCCAGCAGACTGTCCGGGACAGCCCAAGAGACCCAGTACTTC
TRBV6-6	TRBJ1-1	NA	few	CASSFTGGETEAFF	TGTGCCAGCAGTTTTACGGGGGGAGAGACTGAAGCTTTCTTT
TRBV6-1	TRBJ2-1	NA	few	CASSEVAGEYNEQFF	TGTGCCAGCAGTGAAGTGGCAGGGGAATACAATGAGCAGTTCTTC
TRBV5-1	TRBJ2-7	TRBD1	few	CASSFSGGDEQYF	TGCGCCAGCAGCTTTTCAGGGGGCGACGAGCAGTACTTC
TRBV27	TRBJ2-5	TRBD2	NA	CASSLSIAGETQYF	TGTGCCAGCAGTTTATCGATAGCGGGAGAGACCCAGTACTTC
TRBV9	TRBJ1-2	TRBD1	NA	CASRRARSGQGYGYTF	TGTGCCAGCAGGCGAGCAAGATCGGGACAGGGATATGGCTACACCTTC
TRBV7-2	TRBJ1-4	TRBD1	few	CASSPDRDRGEKLFF	TGTGCCAGCAGCCCCGACCGGGACAGGGGGGAAAAACTGTTTTTT
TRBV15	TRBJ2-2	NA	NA	CATSRGGQGRPGELFF	TGTGCCACCAGCAGAGGGGGCCAGGGCCGTCCCGGGGAGCTGTTTTTT
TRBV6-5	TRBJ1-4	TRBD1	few	CASSRRTGEVEKLFF	TGTGCCAGCAGCCGCCGGACAGGGGAGGTGGAAAAACTGTTTTTT
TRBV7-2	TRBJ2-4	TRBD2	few	CASSSRTRKFTIAKNIQYF	TGTGCCAGCAGCTCTAGGACTAGGAAATTTACTATAGCCAAAAACATTCAGTACTTC
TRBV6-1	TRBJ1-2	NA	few	CASSPVAYGGSGYTF	TGTGCCAGCAGCCCTGTTGCATACGGGGGGAGTGGCTACACCTTC
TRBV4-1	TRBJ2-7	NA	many	CASSQERGLSYEQYF	TGCGCCAGCAGCCAAGAAAGGGGTCTGTCCTACGAGCAGTACTTC
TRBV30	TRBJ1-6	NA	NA	CACRVGSYNSPLHF	TGTGCCTGCCGAGTGGGCTCCTATAATTCACCCCTCCACTTT
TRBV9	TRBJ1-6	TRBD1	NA	CASSVFEQGNSPLHF	TGTGCCAGCAGCGTATTCGAACAGGGGAATTCACCCCTCCACTTT
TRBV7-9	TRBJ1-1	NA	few	CAVPGREDTEAFF	TGTGCCGTCCCCGGGAGGGAGGACACTGAAGCTTTCTTT
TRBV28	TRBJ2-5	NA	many	CASKEETQYF	TGTGCCAGCAAAGAAGAGACCCAGTACTTC
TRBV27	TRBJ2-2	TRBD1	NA	CASSPGQGYGGELFF	TGTGCCAGCAGTCCGGGACAGGGCTATGGCGGGGAGCTGTTTTTT
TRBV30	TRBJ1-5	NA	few	CAWSETWDQPQHF	TGTGCCTGGAGTGAGACCTGGGATCAGCCCCAGCATTTT
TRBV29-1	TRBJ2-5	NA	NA	CSVVDPMGTQYF	TGCAGCGTTGTGGACCCGATGGGGACCCAGTACTTC
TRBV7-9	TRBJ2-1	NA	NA	CASSLRKFQEYNEQFF	TGTGCCAGCAGCTTGCGAAAATTCCAGGAGTACAATGAGCAGTTCTTC
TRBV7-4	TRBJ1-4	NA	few	CASSLSREKLFF	TGTGCCAGCAGCTTATCAAGGGAAAAACTGTTTTTT
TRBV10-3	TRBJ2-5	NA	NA	CAISERPMAQETQYF	TGTGCCATCAGTGAGCGCCCGATGGCCCAAGAGACCCAGTACTTC
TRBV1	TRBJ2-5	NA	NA	CTSSQESETQYF	TGCACCAGCAGCCAAGAATCGGAGACCCAGTACTTC
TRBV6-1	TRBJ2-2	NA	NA	CASSETGGGTGELFF	TGTGCCAGCAGTGAAACAGGAGGAGGCACCGGGGAGCTGTTTTTT
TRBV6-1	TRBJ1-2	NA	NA	CASSEDWGNYGYTF	TGTGCCAGCAGTGAAGATTGGGGAAACTATGGCTACACCTTC